The 19 T cell receptor beta chains below come from one sample, sequenced in a study of Tregs in tolerant kidney transplant recipients. Assay: immunoSEQ multiplex PCR; the TCRdb copy retains only in-frame clones and omits some. Seen here are about 240,000 clones, about 80% observed once, and the top ten hold roughly 0.67%. The sequencing input was CD4+ T cells from blood. These receptors were obtained from a human donor in good health.

This clone was seen a handful of times. This chain connects TRBV18 to TRBJ1-2; D unclear. The germline V and J ends were trimmed by 3 bases and 1 base, with 9 bases remaining between them. The CDR3 extends over 14 amino acids. Germline V CDR1 and CDR2: KGHSH, LQKENI. The CDR3 reads CASSPGGGNYGYTF. Written as DNA, the CDR3 is TGTGCCAGCTCACCCGGCGGAGGTAACTATGGCTACACCTTC.

The V gene is TRBV5-1, the J gene TRBJ2-3, with 10 positions matching TRBD2. The CDR3 sequence is 16 residues long. CDR1 and CDR2 from the germline V gene are SGHRS and YFSETQ. The V gene end was trimmed by 0 bases and the J gene end by 4 bases; junction bases not matched to a gene: 5. CDR3 sequence: CASSLEPSGSADTQYF. The DNA for the CDR3 is TGCGCCAGCAGCTTGGAGCCTAGCGGGAGTGCAGATACGCAGTATTTT.

The gene calls are TRBV19 and TRBJ2-1; D not resolved. V was pared by 1 base and J by 15 bases, with 16 bases between. This CDR3 is built from 13 residues. CDR1 is LNHDA and CDR2 is SQIVND in the germline V gene (reference sequence). The CDR3 bases are TGTGCCAGTAGTATAGGGGCCGGTTTTTTCCTGTTCTTC. This translates into CASSIGAGFFLFF.

This rearrangement joins TRBV13 to TRBJ2-1, with 8 bases matching TRBD2. Germline trimming cut 1 base from V and 5 bases from J; bases unmatched to any gene: 4. The length of the CDR3 is 15 residues. The germline CDR1 and CDR2 sequences are PRHDT and FYEKMQ (reference sequence). The CDR3 nucleotides are TGTGCCAGCAGCTTAGTAGCGGGGTACCACAATGAGCAGTTCTTC. Translation: CASSLVAGYHNEQFF.

This clone was seen a handful of times. The gene calls are TRBV7-6 and TRBJ2-1; 8 bases line up with TRBD2. CDR1 and CDR2 (germline): SGHVS, FNYEAQ. Losses at the gene ends were 5 bases for V and 0 bases for J; bases not matched to a gene: 9. This CDR3 contains 17 residues. In DNA, the CDR3 is TGTGCCAGCAGCGGGAAGGGCGGGAGGAGCTCCTACAATGAGCAGTTCTTC. Amino acids: CASSGKGGRSSYNEQFF.

This clone was found once. The chain couples TRBV19 to TRBJ2-5, with TRBD1 as a possible D gene (5 bases). Trimming took 3 bases from V and 4 from J, leaving 15 bases between them. Germline V gene lookup returns CDR1 LNHDA and CDR2 SQIVND (reference sequence). This CDR3 is 15 amino acids long. The CDR3 DNA follows: TGTGCCAGTAGTATTTACAGGCTGGGGCGAGAGACCCAGTACTTC. As protein: CASSIYRLGRETQYF. Full variable domain (rest looked up from reference TRBV19 and TRBJ2-5): DGGITQSPKYLFRKEGQNVTLSCEQNLNHDAMYWYRQDPGQGLRLIYYSQIVNDFQKGDIAEGYSVSREKKESFPLTVTSAQKNPTAFYLCASSIYRLGRETQYFGPGTRLLVL.

The chain couples TRBV19 to TRBJ1-1; 8 positions agree with TRBD1. Germline V lookup: CDR1 LNHDA, CDR2 SQIVND (reference sequence). CDR3 size: 14 residues. J lost 6 bases, V lost 5 bases, and 8 bases had no gene match. This chain's CDR3 is CASSFRAGGAEAFF. CDR3 nucleotide sequence: TGTGCCAGTAGTTTTCGAGCAGGGGGCGCTGAAGCTTTCTTT.

The chain has TRBV30 and TRBJ1-1; 8 bases map to TRBD1. The length of the CDR3 is 19 residues. Trimming took 2 bases from V and 5 from J; bases not matched to a gene: 22. Looked up from germline, CDR1 is GTSNPN and CDR2 is SVGIG (reference sequence). The CDR3 sequence is CAWSSLGTGQVKRGTEAFF. CDR3 in DNA: TGTGCCTGGAGTAGCCTCGGGACGGGACAGGTAAAAAGGGGGACTGAAGCTTTCTTT. Based on the CDR3 plus reference TRBV30 and TRBJ1-1, the full variable domain is SQTIHQWPATLVQPVGSPLSLECTVEGTSNPNLYWYRQAAGRGLQLLFYSVGIGQISSEVPQNLSASRPQDRQFILSSKKLLLSDSGFYLCAWSSLGTGQVKRGTEAFFGQGTRLTVV.

The chain has TRBV9 and TRBJ2-1, with a weak D call TRBD1 (6 bases). V was pared by 0 bases and J by 3 bases, with 10 bases between. Germline CDR1 and CDR2: SGDLS and YYNGEE. This CDR3 has 15 residues. In DNA form, the CDR3 reads TGTGCCAGCAGCGTAGGGGGACAACTCTACAATGAGCAGTTCTTC. Its protein product is CASSVGGQLYNEQFF.

The V call is TRBV27, the J call TRBJ2-7; TRBD1 agrees at 8 bases. CDR3 length equals 14 residues. Germline CDR1 and CDR2: MNHEY and SMNVEV (reference sequence). Trimming removed 4 bases from V and 13 bases from J; junction bases left unmatched: 15. CDR3 region: CASSSIGQGALPYF. The CDR3 bases are TGTGCCAGCAGTTCTATCGGACAGGGAGCCCTTCCTTACTTC.

The chain joins TRBV5-1 to TRBJ1-1; D gene ambiguous. CDR1 is SGHRS and CDR2 is YFSETQ in the germline V gene. V gave up 0 bases and J gave up 1 base, with 4 bases separating them. The CDR3 runs to 13 residues. For the CDR3, the DNA is TGCGCCAGCAGCTTGGGTCCGAACACTGAAGCTTTCTTT. This translates into CASSLGPNTEAFF.

Note on this clone: This sample includes further DNA sequences coding for the same CDR3. CDR3 loop: CASSRGGGNTEAFF. For the CDR3, the DNA is TGCGCCAGCAGCCGGGGAGGGGGTAACACTGAAGCTTTCTTT. V usage is TRBV5-1 and J usage is TRBJ1-1; tentatively, D is TRBD1 (6 bases). Trimming took 4 bases from V and 2 from J, leaving 12 bases between them. This CDR3 comprises 14 residues. CDR1 and CDR2 from the germline V gene are SGHRS and YFSETQ.

This clone occurred once. J is TRBJ1-6 and V is TRBV4-1, with a weak D call TRBD1 (5 bases). Germline V CDR1 and CDR2: MGHRA, YSYEKL. Deletions cut 0 bases from V and 18 bases from J, with 21 bases between. This CDR3 has 15 residues. The CDR3, as DNA: TGCGCCAGCAGCCAAGATTTCGGAGGGGCAACCCTCCCCCACTTT. Its translation: CASSQDFGGATLPHF.

V usage is TRBV19 and J usage is TRBJ2-1; D may be TRBD2 (5 bases). Trimming took 8 bases from V and 4 from J, leaving 6 bases between them. CDR1 is LNHDA, CDR2 SQIVND, per germline (reference sequence). The CDR3 has 11 amino acids. For the CDR3, the DNA is TGTGCCAGTCGGGGATACAATGAGCAGTTCTTC. Residues: CASRGYNEQFF.

DNA for the CDR3: TGCGCCAGCAGCCAAGATCGGGGGACCCAAGAGACCCAGTACTTC. It is translated as CASSQDRGTQETQYF. The chain links TRBV4-1 to TRBJ2-5; possible D gene TRBD2, 6 bases. CDR3 length: 15 amino acids. The germline gives CDR1 MGHRA, CDR2 YSYEKL. Trimming stripped 0 bases from V and 1 base from J, with 9 bases between.

The J gene is TRBJ2-1, the V gene TRBV27, with 10 bases aligning to TRBD1. The junction had 24 bases not matched to a gene; V was cut back by 4 bases and J by 0 bases. Germline values: CDR1 MNHEY, CDR2 SMNVEV (reference sequence). The CDR3 covers 23 residues. CDR3 nucleotide sequence: TGTGCCAGCAGTTCACCGGGACAGGGGCTACGCGCCCATTGGGGCCGCTCCTACAATGAGCAGTTCTTC. It translates to CASSSPGQGLRAHWGRSYNEQFF.

This chain connects TRBV11-2 to TRBJ2-5, with 9 bases identical to TRBD2. This CDR3 contains 16 residues. The trim removed 2 bases at V and 1 base at J, leaving 5 bases unmatched. From germline, CDR1 is SGHAT and CDR2 FQNNGV. CDR3 sequence reads: CASSLMASGVQETQYF. The DNA of the CDR3 is TGTGCCAGCAGCTTAATGGCTAGCGGGGTCCAAGAGACCCAGTACTTC. The full variable domain, rest sourced from reference TRBV11-2 and TRBJ2-5, is EAGVAQSPRYKIIEKRQSVAFWCNPISGHATLYWYQQILGQGPKLLIQFQNNGVVDDSQLPKDRFSAERLKGVDSTLKIQPAKLEDSAVYLCASSLMASGVQETQYFGPGTRLLVL.

V usage is TRBV9 and J usage is TRBJ2-7, with no clear D. Germline assignment: CDR1 SGDLS and CDR2 YYNGEE. CDR3 length equals 12 residues. V was pared by 2 bases and J by 8 bases, with 11 bases between. The CDR3 bases are TGTGCCAGCAGCGTTGTAGAAGACAAGCAGTACTTC. Amino acids: CASSVVEDKQYF. Looking up the rest from reference TRBV9 and TRBJ2-7 gives the full variable domain: DSGVTQTPKHLITATGQRVTLRCSPRSGDLSVYWYQQSLDQGLQFLIQYYNGEERAKGNILERFSAQQFPDLHSELNLSSLELGDSALYFCASSVVEDKQYFGPGTRLTVT.

V gene TRBV2 combines with J gene TRBJ1-2; D gene ambiguous. Per the germline V gene, CDR1 is SNHLY and CDR2 is FYNNEI. The CDR3 sequence is 13 residues long. Between the trimmed V and J ends, which lost 7 bases and 1 base, there was a span of 10 bases. CDR3 amino acids: CASTRDHNYGYTF. In nucleotides, the CDR3 is TGTGCCAGCACCCGAGACCATAACTATGGCTACACCTTC.